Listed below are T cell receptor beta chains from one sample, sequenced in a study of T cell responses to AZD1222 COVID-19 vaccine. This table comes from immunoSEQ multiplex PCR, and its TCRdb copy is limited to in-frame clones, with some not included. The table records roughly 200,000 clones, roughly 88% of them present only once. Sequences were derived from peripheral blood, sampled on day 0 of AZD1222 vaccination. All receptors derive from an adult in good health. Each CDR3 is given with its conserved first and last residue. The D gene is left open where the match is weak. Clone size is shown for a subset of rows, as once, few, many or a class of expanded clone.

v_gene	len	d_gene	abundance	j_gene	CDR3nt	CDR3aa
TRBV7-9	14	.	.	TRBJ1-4	TGTGCCAGCAGCCTATACGGAACTAATGAAAAACTGTTTTTT	CASSLYGTNEKLFF
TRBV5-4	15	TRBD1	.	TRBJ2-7	TGTGCCAGCAGCTTGGCCGGGACAGGGATCCACGAGCAGTACTTC	CASSLAGTGIHEQYF
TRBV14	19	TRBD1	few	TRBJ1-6	TGTGCCAGCAGCCAAGTCCCGTTTTCGTCGACAGGGGTTAATTCACCCCTCCACTTT	CASSQVPFSSTGVNSPLHF
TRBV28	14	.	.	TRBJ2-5	TGTGCCAGCAGCCTACCCGGAACAGCAGAGACCCAGTACTTC	CASSLPGTAETQYF
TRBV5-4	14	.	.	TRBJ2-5	TGTGCCAGCAGCGACAGAACCCGGGGAGAGACCCAGTACTTC	CASSDRTRGETQYF
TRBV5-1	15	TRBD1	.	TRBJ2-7	TGCGCCAGCAGCGTTCTCCGGGACAGGGCGTACGAGCAGTACTTC	CASSVLRDRAYEQYF
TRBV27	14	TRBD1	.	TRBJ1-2	TGTGCCAGCAGTTTATGGGACAGGGGAAGTGGCTACACCTTC	CASSLWDRGSGYTF
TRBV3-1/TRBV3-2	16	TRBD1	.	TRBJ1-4	TGTGCCAGCAGCCACCAACGACAGGGCGCTAATGAAAAACTGTTTTTT	CASSHQRQGANEKLFF
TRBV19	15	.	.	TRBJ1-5	TGTGCCAGTAGTATAGGTGGAGGACACAATCAGCCCCAGCATTTT	CASSIGGGHNQPQHF
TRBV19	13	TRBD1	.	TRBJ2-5	TGTGCCAGTAGTATCGGGACAGAAGAGACCCAGTACTTC	CASSIGTEETQYF
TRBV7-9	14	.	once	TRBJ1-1	TGTGCCAGCAGCTTAAGGGGAGGAAACGCTGAAGCTTTCTTT	CASSLRGGNAEAFF
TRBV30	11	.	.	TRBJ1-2	TGTGCCTGGAGCGTCGGTGGGGGCTACACCTTC	CAWSVGGGYTF
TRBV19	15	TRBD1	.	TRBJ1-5	TGTGCCAGTAGTGATACTGGGACAGTCAATCAGCCCCAGCATTTT	CASSDTGTVNQPQHF
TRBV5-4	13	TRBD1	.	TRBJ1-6	TGTGCCACCGAGACAGGGCCGGACTCACCCCTCCACTTT	CATETGPDSPLHF
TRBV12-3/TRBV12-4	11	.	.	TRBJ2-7	TGTGCCAGCAGTTTCGGATCCGAGCAGTACTTC	CASSFGSEQYF
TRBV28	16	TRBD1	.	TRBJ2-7	TGTGCCAGCAGTCTCCTAACGGGACAGGGGGCCTACGAGCAGTACTTC	CASSLLTGQGAYEQYF
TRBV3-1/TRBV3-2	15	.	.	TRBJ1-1	TGTGCCAGCAGCCAAGATGGGGTTATGAACACTGAAGCTTTCTTT	CASSQDGVMNTEAFF
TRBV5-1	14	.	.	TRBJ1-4	TGCGCCAGCAGCTTGGGACAAATTAATGAAAAACTGTTTTTT	CASSLGQINEKLFF
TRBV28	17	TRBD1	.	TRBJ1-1	TGTGCCAGCAGTTGGGCCGGGACAGAGCTTTTGAACACTGAAGCTTTCTTT	CASSWAGTELLNTEAFF
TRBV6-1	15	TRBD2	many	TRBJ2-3	TGTGCCAGCAGTGAACTAGCGGGGGGCCCAGATACGCAGTATTTT	CASSELAGGPDTQYF
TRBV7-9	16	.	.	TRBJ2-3	TGTGCCAGCAGCCCACGGGAGACAAGGGTGGCAGATACGCAGTATTTT	CASSPRETRVADTQYF
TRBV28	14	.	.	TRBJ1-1	TGTGCCAGCAGTTCCAGACGGGGGGTCACTGAAGCTTTCTTT	CASSSRRGVTEAFF
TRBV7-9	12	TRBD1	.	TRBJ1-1	TGTGCCAGCAGCTCGACAGGGACTGAAGCTTTCTTT	CASSSTGTEAFF
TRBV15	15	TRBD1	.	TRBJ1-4	TGTGCCACCAGCAAATCCGGGACAGTTAATGAAAAACTGTTTTTT	CATSKSGTVNEKLFF
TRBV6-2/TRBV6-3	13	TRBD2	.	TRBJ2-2	TGTGCCAGCAGTTATGGGGGGGCCGGGGAGCTGTTTTTT	CASSYGGAGELFF
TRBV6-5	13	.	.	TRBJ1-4	TGTGCCAGCAGTCCCGACGACGCTGAAAAACTGTTTTTT	CASSPDDAEKLFF
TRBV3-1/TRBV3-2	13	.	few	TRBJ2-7	TGTGCCAGCAGCTACTACAGGGAGTACGAGCAGTACTTC	CASSYYREYEQYF
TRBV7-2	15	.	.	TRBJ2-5	TGTGCCAGCAGCTTAGTTCCACAGCCTATAGAGACCCAGTACTTC	CASSLVPQPIETQYF
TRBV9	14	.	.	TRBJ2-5	TGTGCCAGCAGCGTCGCGGGTGGGCAAGAGACCCAGTACTTC	CASSVAGGQETQYF
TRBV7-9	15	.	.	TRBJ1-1	TGTGCCAGCAGCGCCAGTTTAGGCGGGAACACTGAAGCTTTCTTT	CASSASLGGNTEAFF
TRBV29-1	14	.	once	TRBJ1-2	TGCAGCGTTGAGGGCTCTGGGGTATTTAGAGGCTACACCTTC	CSVEGSGVFRGYTF
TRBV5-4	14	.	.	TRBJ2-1	TGTGCCAGCAGCATAGACAGAGGGGGTTATGAGCAGTTCTTC	CASSIDRGGYEQFF
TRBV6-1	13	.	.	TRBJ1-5	TGTGCCAGCAGTGAAGGGAGTTTCTCGGCCCAGCATTTT	CASSEGSFSAQHF
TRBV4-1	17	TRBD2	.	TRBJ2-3	TGCGCCAGCAGCCTCTCAGCGAGCCTAGCGGTGACAGATACGCAGTATTTT	CASSLSASLAVTDTQYF
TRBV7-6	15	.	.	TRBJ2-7	TGTGCCAGCAGCTTGGGGCGGGGCCTTTCCTACGAGCAGTACTTC	CASSLGRGLSYEQYF
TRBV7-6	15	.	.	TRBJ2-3	TGTGCCAGCAGCTTGGTAACAGGGACCACAGATACGCAGTATTTT	CASSLVTGTTDTQYF
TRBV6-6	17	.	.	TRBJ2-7	TGTGCCAGCAGTCCCGTAAGGGACACTTGGAGCTCCTACGAGCAGTACTTC	CASSPVRDTWSSYEQYF
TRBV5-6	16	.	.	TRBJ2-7	TGTGCCAGCAGCTTGGTCCGGGGCCTTTGGGGCTACGAGCAGTACTTC	CASSLVRGLWGYEQYF
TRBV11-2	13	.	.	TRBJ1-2	TGTGCCAGCAGCTTAGACAGGGATGATGGCTACACCTTC	CASSLDRDDGYTF
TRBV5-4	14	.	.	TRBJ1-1	TGTGCCAGCAGCCAGGACAGCCTCGACACTGAAGCTTTCTTT	CASSQDSLDTEAFF
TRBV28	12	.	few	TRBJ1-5	TGTGCCAGCAATGTGGGGAATCAGCCCCAGCATTTT	CASNVGNQPQHF
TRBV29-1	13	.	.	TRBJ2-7	TGCAGCGCCGCCCTAGGGGCGACCTACGAGCAGTACTTC	CSAALGATYEQYF
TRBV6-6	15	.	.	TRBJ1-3	TGTGCCAGCAGTTACTCATTGAGGGGGGGGAACACCATATATTTT	CASSYSLRGGNTIYF
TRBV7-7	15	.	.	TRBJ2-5	TGTGCCAGCAGCTCCCCTCCCCAACGGCCAGAGACCCAGTACTTC	CASSSPPQRPETQYF
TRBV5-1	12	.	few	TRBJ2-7	TGCGCCAGCAGCTTAAGCGGATACGAGCAGTACTTC	CASSLSGYEQYF
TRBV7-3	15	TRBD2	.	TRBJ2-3	TGTGCCAGCAGCTTACCACTAGCGGGGACAGATACGCAGTATTTT	CASSLPLAGTDTQYF
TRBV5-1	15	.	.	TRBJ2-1	TGCGCCAGCAGCGATGGGGGTATTTCCTACAATGAGCAGTTCTTC	CASSDGGISYNEQFF
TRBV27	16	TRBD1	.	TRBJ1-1	TGTGCCAGCAGTTCGGACAGGGTACCCATGAACACTGAAGCTTTCTTT	CASSSDRVPMNTEAFF
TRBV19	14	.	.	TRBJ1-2	TGTGCCAGTAGTGACAGACGGGAATCGGGCGGCTACACCTTC	CASSDRRESGGYTF
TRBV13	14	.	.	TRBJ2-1	TGTGCCAGCAGCTTCGGGACCGTCTACAATGAGCAGTTCTTC	CASSFGTVYNEQFF
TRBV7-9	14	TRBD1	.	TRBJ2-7	TGTGCCAGCAGCTTAGGGGGACAGGCCTACGAGCAGTACTTC	CASSLGGQAYEQYF
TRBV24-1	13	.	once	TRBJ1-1	TGTGCCACCAGTTCAGGGGCGGGCACTGAAGCTTTCTTT	CATSSGAGTEAFF